These 3 T cell receptor beta chains were all obtained from the same sample, sequenced in a study of beta chain features in type 1 diabetes. Of the isolated RNA, all was reverse transcribed, and so the sequenced material was expressed TCRB transcripts. Assay used: immunoSEQ multiplex PCR; TCRdb lists only in-frame clones, some missing. This sample has nearly 350,000 clones, with 8% found just once. The sample taken for sequencing was central memory CD4+ T cells from blood. These receptors all come from a woman aged 18-30 years in good health.

This clone was observed a handful of times. The chain combines TRBV6-5 with TRBJ2-2; tentatively, D is TRBD1 (6 bases). The CDR3 spans 14 residues. Germline CDR1 is MNHEY and CDR2 is SVGAGI. The V end was cut by 0 bases, the J end by 7 bases, with 9 bases between. The CDR3 protein is CASSYSGAVGELFF. CDR3 sequence (DNA): TGTGCCAGCAGTTACTCGGGGGCGGTCGGGGAGCTGTTTTTT.

In its sample, this clone was seen a few times. The gene calls are TRBV9 and TRBJ1-3; 9 bases match TRBD1. The CDR3 covers 16 residues. Germline-derived CDR1 and CDR2 are SGDLS and YYNGEE. The V and J ends lost 0 bases and 3 bases, in that order; junction bases with no gene match: 4. CDR3 protein: CASSVAGQGHGNTIYF. CDR3 sequence (DNA): TGTGCCAGCAGCGTAGCGGGACAGGGTCATGGAAACACCATATATTTT.

This chain connects TRBV2 to TRBJ2-2; 13 nucleotides line up with TRBD2. The V gene end was trimmed by 6 bases and the J gene end by 3 bases; junction bases not matched to a gene: 7. Germline CDR1 is SNHLY and CDR2 is FYNNEI. The CDR3 loop spans 17 amino acids. The DNA for the CDR3 is TGTGCCAGCAGCGGGCGGACTAGCGGGAGCGACACCGGGGAGCTGTTTTTT. Translated, it gives CASSGRTSGSDTGELFF.